This T cell receptor beta chain was sequenced for a study of glioma-infiltrating T cells after dendritic cell vaccination. Background on the study: Samples are from glioblastoma patients in Phase I and II dendritic cell vaccine trials.

Fresh-frozen tumor tissue and more than two years of survival data were available for all. V was trimmed by 4 bases and J by 7 bases, leaving 17 bases between them. This CDR3 has 15 amino acids. Germline V gene lookup returns CDR1 MNHNS and CDR2 SASEGT. This table comes from immunoSEQ multiplex PCR, and its TCRdb copy is limited to in-frame clones, with some not included. The sample gives about 64,000 clones, about 81% of which show up once; 7% to 10% is in the top ten. The chain links TRBV6-1 to TRBJ1-3; D is possibly TRBD1 (5 bases). The source of this sequence is a human donor with glioblastoma. Sequencing was performed on blood, taken before dendritic cell vaccination. As DNA, the CDR3 is TGTGCCAGCAGTGCTCTTGGGGGGGTGCGGAACACCATATATTTT. This translates into CASSALGGVRNTIYF.